The T cell receptor (beta chain) under discussion was sequenced for a study of shared clonotypes between healthy human individuals. Regarding the study as a whole: For sorted subsets, rarefaction showed incomplete sequencing despite large depth. Sequencing depth was expected to influence donor clonotype sharing.

Repertoires were generated with immunoSEQ multiplex PCR, while TCRdb's copy carries only in-frame clones and drops some. The table includes around 700,000 clones, roughly 70% detected once. This clone was detected a few times. Its antigen is undetermined. Germline trimming cut 4 bases from V and 7 bases from J; bases unmatched to any gene: 11. CDR1 SGHTA and CDR2 FQGTGA come from the germline V gene. The CDR3 has 16 residues. The sample was memory CD4+ T cells sorted from blood. The subset was: CD45RA-negative fraction. The clonotype comes from a woman between 25 and 40 years old in good health. The chain carries TRBV7-3 and TRBJ2-2; 8 bases are shared with TRBD2. DNA for the CDR3: TGTGCCAGCAGCTCCTCAATATTGAGCGGGAGCGGGGAGCTGTTTTTT. Protein sequence: CASSSSILSGSGELFF.